The 20 T cell receptor beta chains listed next were all sequenced from one sample in a study of naive and memory T cell subsets. These receptors have no known antigen. Two oligonucleotides, mixed equimolar, formed the beta constant-region primer covering TRBC1 and TRBC2. Ligated cDNA was amplified by four rounds of PCR with nested alpha and beta constant-region primers and SP2. Using its own MiXCR run on the UMI-ligation and nested PCR reads, TCRdb lists one record per CDR3 protein. Altogether around 140,000 distinct CDR3 sequences are present, under 25% being singletons, with the ten largest covering around 0.63%. Study-wide points: A few larger clonotypes appeared in naive repertoires, especially CD8, possibly memory cells re-expressing CD45RA.

Specimen: naive CD8+ T cells from blood. These receptors were collected from a human donor in good health.

The rearrangement joins TRBV27 to TRBJ2-1, with 11 positions matching TRBD2. This CDR3 comprises 17 residues. Losses at the gene ends were 6 bases for V and 3 bases for J; bases not matched to a gene: 10. The germline CDR1 and CDR2 sequences are MNHEY and SMNVEV (reference sequence). The DNA for the CDR3 is TGTGCCAGCAGCCGTCGGACTAGCGGGCCAGACTACAATGAGCAGTTCTTC. As protein: CASSRRTSGPDYNEQFF.

The V gene is TRBV11-3, the J gene TRBJ2-2; 7 bases are shared with TRBD2. Trimming cost V 3 bases and J 4 bases; bases outside gene matches: 14. The CDR3 covers 18 residues. CDR1 is SGHNT and CDR2 is YENEEA in the germline V gene. The DNA for the CDR3 is TGTGCCAGCAGCTTCCCCCAACTCCGAACTAGCGTCACCGGGGAGCTGTTTTTT. It encodes CASSFPQLRTSVTGELFF.

This clonotype occurred a few times. This sequence joins TRBV7-9 and TRBJ2-1, with 7 bases fitting TRBD2. Germline CDR1 SEHNR, CDR2 FQNEAQ (reference sequence). The CDR3 length is 12 residues. Germline trimming cut 8 bases from V and 10 bases from J; bases unmatched to any gene: 8. The CDR3 sequence: CASGGGFGEQFF. CDR3 DNA sequence: TGTGCCAGCGGGGGAGGGTTCGGGGAGCAGTTCTTC.

The chain carries TRBV4-1 and TRBJ2-7; possible D gene TRBD2, 7 bases. CDR3 length: 16 residues. Deletions cut 3 bases from V and 5 bases from J, with 20 bases between. The germline V gene encodes CDR1 MGHRA and CDR2 YSYEKL. CDR3 protein: CASSQAVVGGRDEQYF. Written as DNA, the CDR3 is TGCGCCAGCAGCCAGGCCGTAGTGGGGGGGCGGGACGAGCAGTACTTC.

This clonotype has just a few counts. The chain joins TRBV29-1 to TRBJ1-1; unclear D gene. V was shortened by 4 bases and J by 4 bases, with 22 bases between the two germline ends. Germline loops: CDR1 SQVTM, CDR2 ANQGSEA. This CDR3 region has 16 residues. The CDR3 bases are TGCAGCGTTGGCGACGGCCCATTTTTGTCTGCCACTGAAGCTTTCTTT. Amino acids: CSVGDGPFLSATEAFF.

This chain uses TRBV5-1 with TRBJ1-2; D unresolved. Germline lookup yields CDR1 SGHRS and CDR2 YFSETQ. The CDR3 runs 15 residues. Trimming shortened V by 0 bases and J by 6 bases, and 15 bases separated the two germline ends. The CDR3 sequence is CASSLGDQFLDGYTF. DNA for the CDR3: TGCGCCAGCAGCTTGGGGGATCAGTTTTTAGATGGCTACACCTTC.

This clonotype was seen more than once but under ten times. The chain links TRBV14 to TRBJ2-2; TRBD1 aligns across 9 bases. V lost 0 bases to trimming and J lost 6 bases; unmatched junction nucleotides: 8. CDR3 length: 17 amino acids. In germline, CDR1 is SGHDN, CDR2 FVKESK. The CDR3 spells CASSQDRGTGIAGELFF. CDR3 nucleotide sequence: TGTGCCAGCAGCCAAGATCGTGGGACAGGGATTGCCGGGGAGCTGTTTTTT. The variable domain in full, with the rest retrieved from reference TRBV14 and TRBJ2-2, is EAGVTQFPSHSVIEKGQTVTLRCDPISGHDNLYWYRRVMGKEIKFLLHFVKESKQDESGMPNNRFLAERTGGTYSTLKVQPAELEDSGVYFCASSQDRGTGIAGELFFGEGSRLTVL.

This clonotype occurred a few times. The CDR3 DNA reads TGTGCCAGCGGAGGGGGTAGCACCGGGGAGCTGTTTTTT. Translated: CASGGGSTGELFF. The rearrangement links TRBV12-3 or TRBV12-4 to TRBJ2-2; perhaps D is TRBD1 or TRBD2 (6 bases each). The CDR3 loop spans 13 amino acids. Between the trimmed V and J ends, which lost 8 bases and 4 bases, there was a span of 11 bases.

The chain uses TRBV19 and TRBJ2-7; 14 nucleotides agree with TRBD2. Germline CDR1 reads LNHDA; CDR2 reads SQIVND (reference sequence). The CDR3 has 19 residues. V shed 4 bases and J 7 bases; nucleotides not matched to a gene: 18. The CDR3, as DNA: TGTGCCAGTAGTAGAAGACTAGCGGGAGGGCCAGGGCGCTCCGGGGAGCAGTACTTC. This codes for CASSRRLAGGPGRSGEQYF.

This clonotype was found a few times. The chain carries TRBV12-3 or TRBV12-4 and TRBJ1-6; D is undetermined. This CDR3 has 9 amino acids. The germline V and J ends were trimmed by 5 bases and 11 bases, with 1 base remaining between them. The DNA for the CDR3 is TGTGCCAGCAGTCCACCCCTCCACTTT. Translated: CASSPPLHF.

The J gene is TRBJ1-4, the V gene TRBV28, with D hard to call. The CDR3 has 16 residues. Trimming stripped 3 bases from V and 0 bases from J, with 11 bases between. CDR1 and CDR2 (germline): MDHEN, SYDVKM. CDR3 DNA sequence: TGTGCCAGCAGTTTGGATCAGAGGGCAACTAATGAAAAACTGTTTTTT. Translated, it gives CASSLDQRATNEKLFF. Filled out from reference TRBV28 and TRBJ1-4, the complete variable domain reads DVKVTQSSRYLVKRTGEKVFLECVQDMDHENMFWYRQDPGLGLRLIYFSYDVKMKEKGDIPEGYSVSREKKERFSLILESASTNQTSMYLCASSLDQRATNEKLFFGSGTQLSVL.

This clonotype was seen only a few times. The gene calls are TRBV5-1 and TRBJ2-2, with 8 bases lining up with TRBD2. Trimming removed 1 base from V and 0 bases from J; junction bases left unmatched: 14. CDR1 is SGHRS, CDR2 YFSETQ, per germline. This CDR3 has 20 residues. As DNA, the CDR3 is TGCGCCAGCAGCTTGAATTTCCGCCTAGCGGGCCGCTCGAACACCGGGGAGCTGTTTTTT. Translated, it gives CASSLNFRLAGRSNTGELFF. Complete variable domain (other parts from reference TRBV5-1 and TRBJ2-2): KAGVTQTPRYLIKTRGQQVTLSCSPISGHRSVSWYQQTPGQGLQFLFEYFSETQRNKGNFPGRFSGRQFSNSRSEMNVSTLELGDSALYLCASSLNFRLAGRSNTGELFFGEGSRLTVL.

In its sample, this clonotype was seen many times. CDR3 sequence reads: CAWSVLPYNEQFF. The DNA of the CDR3 is TGTGCCTGGAGTGTACTACCCTACAATGAGCAGTTCTTC. J is TRBJ2-1 and V is TRBV30; D ambiguous. This CDR3 region has 13 residues. CDR1 is GTSNPN and CDR2 is SVGIG in the germline V gene (reference sequence). V was pared by 0 bases and J by 2 bases, with 5 bases between. The entire variable domain, with the rest obtained from reference TRBV30 and TRBJ2-1, is as follows: SQTIHQWPATLVQPVGSPLSLECTVEGTSNPNLYWYRQAAGRGLQLLFYSVGIGQISSEVPQNLSASRPQDRQFILSSKKLLLSDSGFYLCAWSVLPYNEQFFGPGTRLTVL.

This clonotype occurred a few times. The J gene is TRBJ2-7, the V gene TRBV3-1; D is unresolved. Germline-derived CDR1 and CDR2 are LGHDT and YNNKEL (reference sequence). The germline V and J ends were trimmed by 3 bases and 4 bases, with 13 bases remaining between them. CDR3 length: 14 amino acids. The CDR3 here is CASSQFGEGYEQYF. CDR3 in DNA: TGTGCCAGCAGCCAGTTTGGGGAAGGATACGAGCAGTACTTC.

This chain links TRBV29-1 with TRBJ1-2; D gene unclear. Per germline, CDR1 SQVTM and CDR2 ANQGSEA. CDR3 length: 12 amino acids. Trimming left V 0 bases short and J 7 bases short, with 9 bases between. This CDR3 reads CSVEEGISGYTF. DNA of the CDR3: TGCAGCGTTGAAGAGGGGATTAGTGGCTACACCTTC.

This clonotype was counted between two and nine times. V is TRBV6-2 or TRBV6-3 and J is TRBJ2-7; the D gene is possibly TRBD2 (5 bases). Per the germline V gene, CDR1 is MNHEY and CDR2 is SVGEGT. This CDR3 is built from 14 residues. Between the trimmed V and J ends, which lost 7 bases and 3 bases, there was a span of 16 bases. DNA for the CDR3: TGTGCCAGCACCCCCGAAGCGGATTACTACGAGCAGTACTTC. Encoded protein: CASTPEADYYEQYF.

This chain connects TRBV4-1 to TRBJ2-7; weak D call: TRBD2 (6 bases). CDR1 MGHRA and CDR2 YSYEKL come from the germline V gene. The CDR3 runs to 15 residues. V was shortened by 1 base and J by 7 bases, with 17 bases between the two germline ends. CDR3 amino acids: CASSQVASRRDEQYF. The CDR3 DNA reads as TGCGCCAGCAGCCAAGTTGCTAGCAGGAGGGATGAGCAGTACTTC.

This clonotype was detected a few times. CDR3: CARSSGTTYNEQFF. DNA for the CDR3: TGTGCCAGGAGTAGCGGGACCACCTACAATGAGCAGTTCTTC. The V call is TRBV9, the J call TRBJ2-1; the match to TRBD2 covers 8 bases. This CDR3 is 14 amino acids long. V dropped 8 bases and J dropped 2; count of bases not matched to a gene: 6. Germline V gene sequence: CDR1 SGDLS, CDR2 YYNGEE.

This clonotype was seen at least ten times. The V call is TRBV3-1, the J call TRBJ1-2, with a possible D match to TRBD1 (6 bases). V lost 0 bases and J lost 4, with 12 bases in between. The CDR3 is made up of 15 amino acids. Per germline, CDR1 LGHDT and CDR2 YNNKEL (reference sequence). The CDR3 coding sequence is TGTGCCAGCAGCCAAGACGGAGGACAGATCTATGGCTACACCTTC. It encodes CASSQDGGQIYGYTF. The whole variable domain, remainder taken from reference TRBV3-1 and TRBJ1-2, is DTAVSQTPKYLVTQMGNDKSIKCEQNLGHDTMYWYKQDSKKFLKIMFSYNNKELIINETVPNRFSPKSPDKAHLNLHINSLELGDSAVYFCASSQDGGQIYGYTFGSGTRLTVV.

This clonotype was seen more than once but under ten times. The chain links TRBV6-5 to TRBJ2-1; no definite D call. Germline assignment: CDR1 MNHEY and CDR2 SVGAGI. V lost 0 bases and J 9 bases, leaving 24 bases between the germline ends. The CDR3 runs to 18 residues. CDR3 sequence: CASSYSPVLDFVWGEQFF. The CDR3 DNA reads as TGTGCCAGCAGTTACTCGCCCGTGTTAGATTTTGTCTGGGGTGAGCAGTTCTTC.